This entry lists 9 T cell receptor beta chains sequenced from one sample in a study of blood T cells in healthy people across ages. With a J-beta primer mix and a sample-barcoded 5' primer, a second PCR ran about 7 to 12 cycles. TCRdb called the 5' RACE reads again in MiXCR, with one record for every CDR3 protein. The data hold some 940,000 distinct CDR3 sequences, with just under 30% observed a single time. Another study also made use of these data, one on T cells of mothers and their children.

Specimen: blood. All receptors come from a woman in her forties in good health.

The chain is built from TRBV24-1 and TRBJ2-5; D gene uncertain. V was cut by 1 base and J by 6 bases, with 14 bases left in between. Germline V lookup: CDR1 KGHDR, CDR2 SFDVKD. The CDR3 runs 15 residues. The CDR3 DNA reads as TGTGCCACCAGTGATTTTCTCCAAGGGCGGCAGACCCAGTACTTC. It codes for CATSDFLQGRQTQYF.

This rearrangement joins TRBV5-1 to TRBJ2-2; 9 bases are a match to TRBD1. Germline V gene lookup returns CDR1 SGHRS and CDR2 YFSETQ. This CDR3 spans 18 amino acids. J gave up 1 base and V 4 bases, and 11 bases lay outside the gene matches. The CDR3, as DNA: TGCGCCAGCAGCACGGCGAGTACAGGGGGCTGGAACACCGGGGAGCTGTTTTTT. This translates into CASSTASTGGWNTGELFF.

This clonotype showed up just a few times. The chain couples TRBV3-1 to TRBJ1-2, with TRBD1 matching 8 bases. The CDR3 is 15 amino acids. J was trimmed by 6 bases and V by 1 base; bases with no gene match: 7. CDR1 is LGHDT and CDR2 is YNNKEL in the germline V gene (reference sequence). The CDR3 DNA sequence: TGTGCCAGCAGCCAAGTTGTAGGGACAGGTGATGGCTACACCTTC. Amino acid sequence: CASSQVVGTGDGYTF.

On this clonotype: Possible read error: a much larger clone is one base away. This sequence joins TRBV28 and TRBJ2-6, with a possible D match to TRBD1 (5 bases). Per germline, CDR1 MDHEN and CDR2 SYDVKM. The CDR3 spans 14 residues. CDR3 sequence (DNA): TGTGCCAGCAGTATACCATCTGGGGCCAACGTCCAGACTTTC. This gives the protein CASSIPSGANVQTF.

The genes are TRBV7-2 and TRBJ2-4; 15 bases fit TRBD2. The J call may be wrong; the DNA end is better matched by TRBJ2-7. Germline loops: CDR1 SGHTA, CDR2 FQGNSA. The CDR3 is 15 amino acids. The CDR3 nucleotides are TGTGCCAGCGGACTAGCGGGGGGGCCTTGCTACGAGCAGTACTTC. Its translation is CASGLAGGPCYEQYF.

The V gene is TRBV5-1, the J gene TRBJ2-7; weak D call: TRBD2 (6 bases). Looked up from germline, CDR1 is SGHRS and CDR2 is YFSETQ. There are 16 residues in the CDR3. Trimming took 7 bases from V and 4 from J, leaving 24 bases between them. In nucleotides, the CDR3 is TGCGCCAGCCCTAGAGGATATGCCAAGGGACTTTACGAGCAGTACTTC. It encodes CASPRGYAKGLYEQYF.

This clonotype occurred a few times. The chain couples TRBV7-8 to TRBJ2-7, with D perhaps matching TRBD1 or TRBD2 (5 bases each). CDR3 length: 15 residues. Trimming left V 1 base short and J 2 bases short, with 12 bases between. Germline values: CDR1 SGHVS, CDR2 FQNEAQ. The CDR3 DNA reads TGTGCCAGCAGCTTAGGAGAGGGGTCCCCCTACGAGCAGTACTTC. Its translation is CASSLGEGSPYEQYF.

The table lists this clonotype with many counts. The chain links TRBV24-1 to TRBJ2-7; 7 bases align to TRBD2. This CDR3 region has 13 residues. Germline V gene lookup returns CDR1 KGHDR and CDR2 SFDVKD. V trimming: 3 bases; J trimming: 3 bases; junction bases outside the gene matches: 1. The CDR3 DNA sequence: TGTGCCACCAGTGATGGGGGGGACTACGAGCAGTACTTC. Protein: CATSDGGDYEQYF.

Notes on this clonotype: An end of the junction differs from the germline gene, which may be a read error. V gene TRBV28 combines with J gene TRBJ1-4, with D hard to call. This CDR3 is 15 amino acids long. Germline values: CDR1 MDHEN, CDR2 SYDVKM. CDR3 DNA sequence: TGTGCCACCAGTGTAGCCACCACAACTAATGAAAAACTGTTTTTT. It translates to CATSVATTTNEKLFF.